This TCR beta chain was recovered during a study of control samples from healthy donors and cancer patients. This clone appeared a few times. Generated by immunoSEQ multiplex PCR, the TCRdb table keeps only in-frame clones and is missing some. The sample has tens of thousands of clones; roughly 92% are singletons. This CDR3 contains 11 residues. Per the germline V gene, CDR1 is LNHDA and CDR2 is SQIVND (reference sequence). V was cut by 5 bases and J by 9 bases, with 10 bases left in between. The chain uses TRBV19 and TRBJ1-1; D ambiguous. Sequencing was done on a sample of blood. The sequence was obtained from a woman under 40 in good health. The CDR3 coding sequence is TGTGCCAGTAGTGTCGCCGGGAAAGCTTTCTTT. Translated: CASSVAGKAFF.